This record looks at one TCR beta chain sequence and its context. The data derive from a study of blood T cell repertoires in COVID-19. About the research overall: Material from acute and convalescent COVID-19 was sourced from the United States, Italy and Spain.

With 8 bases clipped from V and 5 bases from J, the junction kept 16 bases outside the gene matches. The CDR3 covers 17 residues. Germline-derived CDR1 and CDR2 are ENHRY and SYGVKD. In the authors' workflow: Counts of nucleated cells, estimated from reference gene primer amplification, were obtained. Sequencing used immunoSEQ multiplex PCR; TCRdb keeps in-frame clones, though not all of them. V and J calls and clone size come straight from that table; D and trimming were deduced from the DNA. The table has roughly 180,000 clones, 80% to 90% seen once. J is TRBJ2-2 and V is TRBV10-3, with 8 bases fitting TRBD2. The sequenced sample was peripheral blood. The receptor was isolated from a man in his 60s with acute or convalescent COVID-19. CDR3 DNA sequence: TGTGCCATCCAGGCTAGCGGGCAACAGAGGAAGACCGGGGAGCTGTTTTTT. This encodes CAIQASGQQRKTGELFF.